These T cell receptor beta chains were read from a single sample in a study of blood T cells in healthy people across ages. MiXCR, run by TCRdb on the 5' RACE reads, gives a single entry per CDR3 protein. The sample lists 1.5 million to 2 million distinct CDR3 sequences; around 50% were seen once. The sequencing sample was made of blood. Source of these receptors: a woman in her thirties or forties in good health. Both conserved end residues are part of each CDR3. The D gene is left open where the match is weak. Rows give clone size only sometimes, using once, few, many, or a class for an expanded clone.

size: NA
V: TRBV15
J: TRBJ1-6
D: NA
CDR3: CATSRDSGVGSPLHF
DNA: TGTGCCACCAGCAGAGATTCGGGGGTGGGATCACCCCTCCACTTT

size: many
V: TRBV29-1
J: TRBJ2-1
D: TRBD2
CDR3: CSVEDRVGGGAINEQFF
DNA: TGCAGCGTTGAAGATCGCGTCGGCGGGGGGGCCATTAATGAGCAGTTCTTC

size: many
V: TRBV3-1
J: TRBJ2-1
D: TRBD2
CDR3: CASSQDLAGGMYNEQFF
DNA: TGTGCCAGCAGCCAAGACCTAGCGGGGGGGATGTACAATGAGCAGTTCTTC

size: NA
V: TRBV3-1
J: TRBJ2-3
D: NA
CDR3: CASSHSGGDTDTQYF
DNA: TGTGCCAGCAGCCACTCGGGGGGCGACACAGATACGCAGTATTTT

size: once
V: TRBV7-3
J: TRBJ2-6
D: NA
CDR3: CASSLYRPRSGANVLTF
DNA: TGTGCCAGCAGCTTATACAGGCCGAGATCTGGGGCCAACGTCCTGACTTTC

size: NA
V: TRBV5-1
J: TRBJ2-1
D: NA
CDR3: CASRPLRGGSYNEQFF
DNA: TGCGCCAGCAGACCTCTCAGGGGGGGGTCCTACAATGAGCAGTTCTTC

size: NA
V: TRBV5-1
J: TRBJ2-1
D: TRBD2
CDR3: CASSGSGGAGEQFF
DNA: TGCGCCAGCAGCGGGAGCGGGGGGGCCGGTGAGCAGTTCTTC

size: NA
V: TRBV24-1
J: TRBJ2-3
D: TRBD1
CDR3: CATSSGQGYTDTQYF
DNA: TGTGCCACCAGTTCGGGACAGGGTTACACAGATACGCAGTATTTT

size: many
V: TRBV12-3/TRBV12-4
J: TRBJ2-7
D: NA
CDR3: CASSVRDGPYEQYF
DNA: TGTGCCAGCAGTGTCCGGGACGGGCCCTACGAGCAGTACTTC

size: few
V: TRBV4-2
J: TRBJ2-7
D: TRBD2
CDR3: CASSQPTSGGTYEQYF
DNA: TGTGCCAGCAGCCAACCGACTAGCGGGGGTACCTACGAGCAGTACTTC

size: many
V: TRBV7-2
J: TRBJ2-5
D: NA
CDR3: CASSAGQQETQYF
DNA: TGTGCCAGCAGCGCGGGACAGCAAGAGACCCAGTACTTC

size: many
V: TRBV29-1
J: TRBJ2-5
D: NA
CDR3: CSVEESSPETQYF
DNA: TGCAGCGTTGAAGAGTCTAGCCCTGAGACCCAGTACTTC

size: NA
V: TRBV6-5
J: TRBJ1-6
D: TRBD1
CDR3: CASSYSSGGSPLHF
DNA: TGTGCCAGCAGTTACTCGTCAGGGGGATCACCCCTCCACTTT

size: NA
V: TRBV19
J: TRBJ2-1
D: TRBD2
CDR3: CASSISASGGYEQFF
DNA: TGTGCCAGTAGTATATCGGCTAGCGGGGGCTATGAGCAGTTCTTC

size: once
V: TRBV4-3
J: TRBJ2-6
D: NA
CDR3: CASSQDPSGTGANVLTF
DNA: TGCGCCAGCAGCCAAGATCCATCAGGGACTGGGGCCAACGTCCTGACTTTC

size: few
V: TRBV18
J: TRBJ1-1
D: NA
CDR3: CASSRGPGTTEAFF
DNA: TGTGCCAGCTCACGGGGACCAGGAACCACTGAAGCTTTCTTT

size: NA
V: TRBV6-2/TRBV6-3
J: TRBJ2-3
D: TRBD2
CDR3: CASSYVGTSGDTQYF
DNA: TGTGCCAGCAGTTACGTCGGAACTAGCGGAGATACGCAGTATTTT

size: NA
V: TRBV7-9
J: TRBJ1-2
D: NA
CDR3: CASSSGGASTRGYTF
DNA: TGTGCCAGCAGCTCTGGGGGGGCGAGTACGCGGGGCTACACCTTC

size: few
V: TRBV7-2
J: TRBJ2-7
D: NA
CDR3: CASSLAAGTEQYF
DNA: TGTGCCAGCAGCTTAGCGGCAGGGACCGAGCAGTACTTC

size: NA
V: TRBV5-1
J: TRBJ2-5
D: TRBD1
CDR3: CASRGQGAWETQYF
DNA: TGCGCCAGCAGGGGACAGGGGGCGTGGGAGACCCAGTACTTC

size: few
V: TRBV24-1
J: TRBJ2-6
D: NA
CDR3: CAAGDSSGANVLTF
DNA: TGTGCCGCGGGCGACAGCTCTGGGGCCAACGTCCTGACTTTC

size: few
V: TRBV9
J: TRBJ2-5
D: NA
CDR3: CASSVGLSAETQYF
DNA: TGTGCCAGCAGCGTAGGTCTAAGTGCGGAGACCCAGTACTTC

size: NA
V: TRBV18
J: TRBJ1-6
D: NA
CDR3: CASSPKAPRDSPLHF
DNA: TGTGCCAGCTCACCGAAGGCCCCGCGGGATTCACCCCTCCACTTT

size: once
V: TRBV10-3
J: TRBJ1-1
D: NA
CDR3: CAARGSSYEAFF
DNA: TGTGCCGCGCGCGGGAGCTCCTATGAAGCTTTCTTT

size: NA
V: TRBV20-1
J: TRBJ1-1
D: NA
CDR3: CSAPARMNTEAFF
DNA: TGCAGTGCGCCCGCCCGAATGAACACTGAAGCTTTCTTT

size: few
V: TRBV29-1
J: TRBJ2-2
D: TRBD1
CDR3: CSVVVEDRGNTGELFF
DNA: TGCAGCGTTGTGGTAGAGGACAGGGGGAACACCGGGGAGCTGTTTTTT

size: NA
V: TRBV4-3
J: TRBJ2-3
D: NA
CDR3: CASSQPDSDTQYF
DNA: TGCGCCAGCAGCCAACCGGACTCGGATACGCAGTATTTT

size: few
V: TRBV7-2
J: TRBJ2-3
D: TRBD2
CDR3: CASSLAQKGRGGRPDTQYF
DNA: TGTGCCAGCAGCTTAGCGCAGAAGGGGCGGGGGGGGAGGCCAGATACGCAGTATTTT

size: NA
V: TRBV6-6
J: TRBJ2-7
D: TRBD1
CDR3: CASRQSQGASYEQYF
DNA: TGTGCCAGCAGACAAAGCCAGGGGGCAAGCTACGAGCAGTACTTC

size: few
V: TRBV4-3
J: TRBJ2-1
D: TRBD1
CDR3: CASSQDGDSNEQFF
DNA: TGCGCCAGCAGCCAAGATGGGGACAGCAATGAGCAGTTCTTC

size: NA
V: TRBV3-1
J: TRBJ2-5
D: NA
CDR3: CASSQDWGVETQYF
DNA: TGTGCCAGCAGCCAAGATTGGGGGGTGGAGACCCAGTACTTC

size: few
V: TRBV20-1
J: TRBJ2-3
D: NA
CDR3: CSASPLDTQYF
DNA: TGCAGTGCTAGCCCTTTAGATACGCAGTATTTT

size: NA
V: TRBV5-1
J: TRBJ1-4
D: NA
CDR3: CASSLAGPEEKLFF
DNA: TGCGCCAGCAGCTTGGCAGGGCCCGAAGAAAAACTGTTTTTT

size: NA
V: TRBV7-9
J: TRBJ2-5
D: NA
CDR3: CASSALLTTQETQYF
DNA: TGTGCCAGCAGCGCCCTACTAACGACCCAAGAGACCCAGTACTTC

size: NA
V: TRBV12-3/TRBV12-4
J: TRBJ1-2
D: TRBD1
CDR3: CASSSSDRANYGYTF
DNA: TGTGCCAGCAGTTCCTCGGACAGGGCTAACTATGGCTACACCTTC

size: NA
V: TRBV13
J: TRBJ2-3
D: TRBD1
CDR3: CASSLKTGGADTQYF
DNA: TGTGCCAGCAGCTTAAAGACAGGGGGCGCAGATACGCAGTATTTT

size: NA
V: TRBV12-3/TRBV12-4
J: TRBJ1-2
D: NA
CDR3: CASSLLPGDGYTF
DNA: TGTGCCAGCAGTTTACTCCCAGGGGATGGCTACACCTTC

size: many
V: TRBV6-6
J: TRBJ1-1
D: NA
CDR3: CASSYRGGTEAFF
DNA: TGTGCCAGCAGTTATCGAGGGGGGACTGAAGCTTTCTTT

size: NA
V: TRBV9
J: TRBJ2-6
D: TRBD1
CDR3: CASSIGQGGANVLTF
DNA: TGTGCCAGCAGCATCGGACAGGGTGGGGCCAACGTCCTGACTTTC

size: NA
V: TRBV12-3/TRBV12-4
J: TRBJ2-1
D: TRBD1
CDR3: CASSLEGAGRGRENEQFF
DNA: TGTGCCAGCAGTTTGGAGGGTGCGGGCAGGGGGCGCGAAAATGAGCAGTTCTTC

size: NA
V: TRBV7-2
J: TRBJ2-2
D: NA
CDR3: CASSLGQFTGELFF
DNA: TGTGCCAGCAGCTTAGGACAGTTCACCGGGGAGCTGTTTTTT

size: NA
V: TRBV24-1
J: TRBJ2-1
D: TRBD1
CDR3: CATSARDRAQHEQFF
DNA: TGTGCCACCAGTGCACGGGACAGGGCTCAACATGAGCAGTTCTTC

size: NA
V: TRBV6-2/TRBV6-3
J: TRBJ1-1
D: NA
CDR3: CASRSTGTTEAFF
DNA: TGTGCCAGCAGGTCCACAGGGACCACTGAAGCTTTCTTT

size: NA
V: TRBV20-1
J: TRBJ2-1
D: NA
CDR3: CSARDLQGGAGNEQFF
DNA: TGCAGTGCTAGAGATCTCCAGGGGGGGGCTGGCAATGAGCAGTTCTTC

size: once
V: TRBV20-1
J: TRBJ2-3
D: TRBD2
CDR3: CSAKRGQRGNTDTQYF
DNA: TGCAGTGCAAAGAGGGGCCAGCGGGGGAACACAGATACGCAGTATTTT

size: few
V: TRBV20-1
J: TRBJ2-7
D: NA
CDR3: CSARGDQRYEQYF
DNA: TGCAGTGCTAGAGGGGACCAGAGATACGAGCAGTACTTC

size: NA
V: TRBV12-3/TRBV12-4
J: TRBJ2-1
D: TRBD1
CDR3: CASSLIQTTRGEQFF
DNA: TGTGCCAGCAGTTTAATACAGACTACCAGGGGGGAGCAGTTCTTC

size: NA
V: TRBV20-1
J: TRBJ2-5
D: NA
CDR3: CSASQAEGHWSQETQYF
DNA: TGCAGTGCTAGCCAAGCGGAGGGCCACTGGTCACAAGAGACCCAGTACTTC

size: few
V: TRBV7-2
J: TRBJ1-1
D: NA
CDR3: CASSSLPESMSAFF
DNA: TGTGCCAGCAGCTCCCTACCTGAGAGCATGTCGGCTTTCTTT

size: NA
V: TRBV20-1
J: TRBJ2-7
D: TRBD2
CDR3: CSAPDRTSGYNEQYF
DNA: TGCAGTGCCCCGGATCGGACTAGCGGTTACAATGAGCAGTACTTC

size: NA
V: TRBV20-1
J: TRBJ1-2
D: NA
CDR3: CSARDSADSNYGYTF
DNA: TGCAGTGCTAGAGATTCGGCTGACTCTAACTATGGCTACACCTTC

size: NA
V: TRBV28
J: TRBJ2-5
D: NA
CDR3: CASSPSEGPSQETQYF
DNA: TGTGCCAGCAGTCCCAGCGAAGGGCCGTCGCAGGAGACCCAGTACTTC

size: NA
V: TRBV5-1
J: TRBJ2-1
D: TRBD2
CDR3: CASSSGLGDNEQFF
DNA: TGCGCCAGCAGCTCAGGACTAGGGGACAATGAGCAGTTCTTC